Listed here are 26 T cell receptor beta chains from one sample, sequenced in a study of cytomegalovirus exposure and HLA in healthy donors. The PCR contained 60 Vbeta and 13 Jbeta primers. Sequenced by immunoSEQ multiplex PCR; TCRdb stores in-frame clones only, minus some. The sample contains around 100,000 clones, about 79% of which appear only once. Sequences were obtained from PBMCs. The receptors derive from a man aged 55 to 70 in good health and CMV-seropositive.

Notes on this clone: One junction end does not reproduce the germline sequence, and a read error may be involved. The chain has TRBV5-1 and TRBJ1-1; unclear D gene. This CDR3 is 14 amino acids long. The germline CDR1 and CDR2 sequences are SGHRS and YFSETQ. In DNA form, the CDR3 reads TGTGCCAGCAGCTTGGTTCGGCGTGTCGGGAGGGCTTTCTTT. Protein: CASSLVRRVGRAFF.

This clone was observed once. CDR3 DNA: TGCGCCAGCAGCCCCAAAACTGGACAGGGCGCGTCCGATACGCAGTATTTT. Amino acid sequence: CASSPKTGQGASDTQYF. This sequence joins TRBV5-1 and TRBJ2-3, with 8 bases fitting TRBD1. The CDR3 has 17 residues. The germline gives CDR1 SGHRS, CDR2 YFSETQ. Trimming at V came to 4 bases and at J to 6 bases, leaving 16 bases not matched to a gene.

Here the CDR3 DNA reads TGCGCCAGCAGCCAAGATCGGGGAACCTACGAGCAGTACTTC. The encoded protein is CASSQDRGTYEQYF. The gene calls are TRBV4-1 and TRBJ2-5, with D perhaps TRBD2 (5 bases). The end of the DNA is better explained by TRBJ2-7, so the J call may be wrong. The CDR3 is 14 residues long. The germline V gene encodes CDR1 MGHRA and CDR2 YSYEKL.

CDR3 loop: CASSLDRDGYTF. CDR3 coding DNA: TGTGCCAGCAGCTTGGACAGGGACGGCTACACCTTC. The rearrangement uses TRBV5-5 and TRBJ1-2; D might be TRBD1 (6 bases). Per germline, CDR1 SGHKS and CDR2 YYEKEE (reference sequence). The CDR3 runs to 12 residues. Trimming left V 0 bases short and J 8 bases short, with 8 bases between. Full variable domain (missing parts from reference TRBV5-5 and TRBJ1-2): DAGVTQSPTHLIKTRGQQVTLRCSPISGHKSVSWYQQVLGQGPQFIFQYYEKEERGRGNFPDRFSARQFPNYSSELNVNALLLGDSALYLCASSLDRDGYTFGSGTRLTVV.

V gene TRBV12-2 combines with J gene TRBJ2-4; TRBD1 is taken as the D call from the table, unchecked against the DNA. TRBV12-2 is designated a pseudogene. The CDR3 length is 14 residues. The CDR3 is CASRLQGHKNIQYF. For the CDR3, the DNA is TGTGCAAGTCGCTTACAGGGTCACAAAAACATTCAGTACTTC.

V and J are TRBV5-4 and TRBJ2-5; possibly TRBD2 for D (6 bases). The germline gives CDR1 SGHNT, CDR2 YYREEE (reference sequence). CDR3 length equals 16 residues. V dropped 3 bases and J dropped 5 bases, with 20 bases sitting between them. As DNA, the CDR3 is TGTGCCAGCAGCTCGCCCCGAGGGGAGGTAGTTGAGACCCAGTACTTC. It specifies CASSSPRGEVVETQYF.

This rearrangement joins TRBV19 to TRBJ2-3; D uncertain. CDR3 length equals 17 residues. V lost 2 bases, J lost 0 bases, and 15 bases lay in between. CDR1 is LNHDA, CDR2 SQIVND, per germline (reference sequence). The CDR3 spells CASSIPQRMTSTDTQYF. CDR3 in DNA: TGTGCCAGTAGTATACCCCAGAGGATGACTAGCACAGATACGCAGTATTTT.

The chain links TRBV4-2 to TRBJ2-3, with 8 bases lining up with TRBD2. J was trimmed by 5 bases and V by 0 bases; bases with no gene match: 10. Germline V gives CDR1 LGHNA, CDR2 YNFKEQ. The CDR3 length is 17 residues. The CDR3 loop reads CASSQEGSGGLQDTQYF. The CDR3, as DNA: TGTGCCAGCAGCCAAGAAGGGAGCGGGGGCCTTCAAGATACGCAGTATTTT.

The CDR3 spells CASGWGSGESDTQYF. The CDR3 region has the DNA TGTGCCAGTGGGTGGGGGAGCGGGGAGTCAGATACGCAGTATTTT. The V and J genes are TRBV6-5 and TRBJ2-3; 7 bases match TRBD2. The CDR3 is made up of 15 amino acids. Looked up from germline, CDR1 is MNHEY and CDR2 is SVGAGI. The trim removed 9 bases at V and 4 bases at J, leaving 13 bases unmatched.

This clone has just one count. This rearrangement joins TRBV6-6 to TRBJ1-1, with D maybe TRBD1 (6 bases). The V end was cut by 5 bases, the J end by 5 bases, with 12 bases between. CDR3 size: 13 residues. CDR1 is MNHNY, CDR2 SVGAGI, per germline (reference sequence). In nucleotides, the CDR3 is TGTGCCAGCAGTACAGGGAAGGGGACTGAAGCTTTCTTT. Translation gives CASSTGKGTEAFF.

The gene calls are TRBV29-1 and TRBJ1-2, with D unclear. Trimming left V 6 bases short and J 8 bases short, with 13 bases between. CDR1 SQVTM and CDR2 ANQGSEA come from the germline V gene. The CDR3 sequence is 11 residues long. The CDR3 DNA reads TGCAGCGTACGGGAGCAGGCGGGCTACACCTTC. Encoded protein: CSVREQAGYTF.

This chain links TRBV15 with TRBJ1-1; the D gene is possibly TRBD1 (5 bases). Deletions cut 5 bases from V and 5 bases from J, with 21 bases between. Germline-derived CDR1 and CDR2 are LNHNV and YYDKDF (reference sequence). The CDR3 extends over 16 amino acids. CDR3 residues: CATSHPSRGGKTEAFF. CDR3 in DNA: TGTGCCACCAGCCACCCCTCTCGGGGGGGGAAAACTGAAGCTTTCTTT. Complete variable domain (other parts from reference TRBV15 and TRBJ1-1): DAMVIQNPRYQVTQFGKPVTLSCSQTLNHNVMYWYQQKSSQAPKLLFHYYDKDFNNEADTPDNFQSRRPNTSFCFLDIRSPGLGDTAMYLCATSHPSRGGKTEAFFGQGTRLTVV.

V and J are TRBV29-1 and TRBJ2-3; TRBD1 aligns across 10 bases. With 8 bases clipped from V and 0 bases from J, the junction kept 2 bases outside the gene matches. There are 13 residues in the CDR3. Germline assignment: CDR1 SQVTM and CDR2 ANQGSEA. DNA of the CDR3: TGCAGCACGGGACAGGGGAGCACAGATACGCAGTATTTT. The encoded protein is CSTGQGSTDTQYF.

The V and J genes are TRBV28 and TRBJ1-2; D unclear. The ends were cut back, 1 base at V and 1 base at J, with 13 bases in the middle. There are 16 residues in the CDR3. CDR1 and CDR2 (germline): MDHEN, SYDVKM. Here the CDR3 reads CASSLSQGALNYGYTF. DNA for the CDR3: TGTGCCAGCAGTTTATCTCAAGGAGCGCTTAACTATGGCTACACCTTC.

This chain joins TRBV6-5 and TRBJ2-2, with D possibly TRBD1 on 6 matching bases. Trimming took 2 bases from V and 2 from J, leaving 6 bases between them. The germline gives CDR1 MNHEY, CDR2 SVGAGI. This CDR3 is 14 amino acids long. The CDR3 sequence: CASSYGGNTGELFF. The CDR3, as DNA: TGTGCCAGCAGTTACGGGGGCAACACCGGGGAGCTGTTTTTT.

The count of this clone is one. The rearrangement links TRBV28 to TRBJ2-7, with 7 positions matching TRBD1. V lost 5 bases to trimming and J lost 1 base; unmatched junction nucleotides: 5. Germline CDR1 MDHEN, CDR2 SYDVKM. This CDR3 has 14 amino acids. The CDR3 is CASSTGDSSYEQYF. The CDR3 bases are TGTGCCAGCAGTACAGGGGATTCTTCCTACGAGCAGTACTTC.

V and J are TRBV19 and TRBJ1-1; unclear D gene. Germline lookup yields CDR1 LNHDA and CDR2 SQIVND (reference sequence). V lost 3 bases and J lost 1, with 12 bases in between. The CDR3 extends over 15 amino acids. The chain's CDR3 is CASSIQESPNTEAFF. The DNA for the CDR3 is TGTGCCAGTAGTATTCAAGAGAGTCCGAACACTGAAGCTTTCTTT.

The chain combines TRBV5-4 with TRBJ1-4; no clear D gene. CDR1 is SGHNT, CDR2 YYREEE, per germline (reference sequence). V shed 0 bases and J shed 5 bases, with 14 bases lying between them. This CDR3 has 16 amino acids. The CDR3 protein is CASSLGAGFANEKLFF. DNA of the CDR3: TGTGCCAGCAGCTTGGGGGCGGGATTTGCGAATGAAAAACTGTTTTTT.

The CDR3 bases are TGTGCCACCAGCAGAGGAGGGCAGGGACAATACGAGCAGTACTTC. As protein: CATSRGGQGQYEQYF. This chain connects TRBV15 to TRBJ2-7; D is perhaps TRBD1 (6 bases). The CDR3 consists of 15 residues. The germline CDR1 and CDR2 sequences are LNHNV and YYDKDF (reference sequence). V was shortened by 1 base and J by 4 bases, with 14 bases between the two germline ends.

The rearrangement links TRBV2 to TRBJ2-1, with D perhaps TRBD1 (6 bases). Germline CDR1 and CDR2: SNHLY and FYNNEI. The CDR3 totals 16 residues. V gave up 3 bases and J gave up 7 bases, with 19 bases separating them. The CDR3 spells CASSEGRKGVANEQFF. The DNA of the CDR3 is TGTGCCAGCAGTGAGGGGCGAAAGGGGGTTGCGAATGAGCAGTTCTTC.

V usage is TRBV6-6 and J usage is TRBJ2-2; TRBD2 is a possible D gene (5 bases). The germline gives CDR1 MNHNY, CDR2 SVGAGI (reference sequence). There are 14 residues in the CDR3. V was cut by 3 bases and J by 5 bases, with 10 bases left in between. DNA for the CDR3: TGTGCCAGCAGTTATTCGGACTTAACCGGGGAGCTGTTTTTT. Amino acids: CASSYSDLTGELFF.

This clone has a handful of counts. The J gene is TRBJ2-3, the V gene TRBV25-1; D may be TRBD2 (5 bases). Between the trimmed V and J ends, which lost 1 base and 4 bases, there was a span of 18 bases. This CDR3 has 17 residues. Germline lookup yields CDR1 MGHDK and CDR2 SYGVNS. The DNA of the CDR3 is TGTGCCAGCAGTGAATGGGCGGGCTGGGCCGAGGCAGATACGCAGTATTTT. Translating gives CASSEWAGWAEADTQYF.

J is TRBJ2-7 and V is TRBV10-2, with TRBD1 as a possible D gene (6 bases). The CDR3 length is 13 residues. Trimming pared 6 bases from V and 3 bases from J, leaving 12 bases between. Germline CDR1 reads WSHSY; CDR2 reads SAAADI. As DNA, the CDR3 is TGCGCCAGCAGAAGGGACACCAGCTACGAGCAGTACTTC. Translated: CASRRDTSYEQYF.

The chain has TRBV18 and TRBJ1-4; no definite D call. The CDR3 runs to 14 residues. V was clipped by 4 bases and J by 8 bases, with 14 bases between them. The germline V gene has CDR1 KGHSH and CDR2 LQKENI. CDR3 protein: CASSRGGSAEKLFF. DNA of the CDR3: TGTGCCAGCTCACGCGGCGGTAGTGCGGAAAAACTGTTTTTT.

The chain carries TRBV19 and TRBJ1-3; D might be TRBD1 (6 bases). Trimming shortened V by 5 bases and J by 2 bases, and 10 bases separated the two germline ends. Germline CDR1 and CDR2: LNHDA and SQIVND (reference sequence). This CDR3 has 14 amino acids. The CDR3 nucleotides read TGTGCCAGTAGTTACAGGGCCCCTGGAAACACCATATATTTT. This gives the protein CASSYRAPGNTIYF.

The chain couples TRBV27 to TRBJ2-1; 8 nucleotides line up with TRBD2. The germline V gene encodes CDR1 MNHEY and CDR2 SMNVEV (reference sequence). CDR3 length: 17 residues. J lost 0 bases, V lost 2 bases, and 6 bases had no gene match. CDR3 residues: CASSLRRLAGSYNEQFF. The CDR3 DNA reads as TGTGCCAGCAGTTTACGTCGGCTAGCGGGCTCCTACAATGAGCAGTTCTTC.